Presented here are 30 T cell receptor beta chains from one specimen sequenced in a study of memory CD4+ T cells and cytomegalovirus serostatus. Sequenced by immunoSEQ multiplex PCR; TCRdb stores in-frame clones only, minus some. The profile shows 55,000 to 75,000 clones, roughly 80% of them singletons. Single viable CD3+CD4+CD8-CD45RO+ cells were sorted as the memory CD4+ T cells. The specimen sequenced was memory CD4+ T cells from blood. Source of these receptors: an adult in good health and CMV-seronegative.

The rearrangement uses TRBV11-2 and TRBJ2-1; 16 bases match TRBD2. CDR3 length: 19 residues. With 5 bases clipped from V and 10 bases from J, the junction kept 17 bases outside the gene matches. The V gene's germline CDR1 is SGHAT and CDR2 FQNNGV. CDR3 sequence reads: CASSPGTSGRAWSLWEQFF. The CDR3 nucleotides are TGTGCCAGCAGCCCTGGGACTAGCGGGAGGGCCTGGTCCCTTTGGGAGCAGTTCTTC. Looking up the rest from reference TRBV11-2 and TRBJ2-1 gives the full variable domain: EAGVAQSPRYKIIEKRQSVAFWCNPISGHATLYWYQQILGQGPKLLIQFQNNGVVDDSQLPKDRFSAERLKGVDSTLKIQPAKLEDSAVYLCASSPGTSGRAWSLWEQFFGPGTRLTVL.

The chain is built from TRBV25-1 and TRBJ2-7, with D possibly being TRBD2 (6 bases). CDR3 length: 14 residues. The germline gives CDR1 MGHDK, CDR2 SYGVNS. V lost 4 bases and J 3 bases, leaving 13 bases between the germline ends. The DNA for the CDR3 is TGTGCCAGCAGTGGCGGGGAGGTGTTCTACGAGCAGTACTTC. Protein: CASSGGEVFYEQYF.

The chain combines TRBV7-9 with TRBJ2-2; 10 nucleotides match TRBD1. The junction had 9 bases not matched to a gene; V was cut back by 3 bases and J by 5 bases. This CDR3 has 17 amino acids. CDR1 is SEHNR and CDR2 is FQNEAQ in the germline V gene (reference sequence). This CDR3 is CASSFRGTGARTGELFF. In DNA form, the CDR3 reads TGTGCCAGCAGCTTCCGTGGGACAGGGGCCCGAACCGGGGAGCTGTTTTTT.

CDR3: CASSQGPDSNQPQHF. CDR3 DNA sequence: TGTGCCAGCAGCCAAGGACCGGATAGCAATCAGCCCCAGCATTTT. The chain links TRBV4-2 to TRBJ1-5; D unresolved. The CDR3 loop spans 15 amino acids. The germline CDR1 and CDR2 sequences are LGHNA and YNFKEQ. V was cut by 1 base and J by 0 bases, with 7 bases left in between.

J is TRBJ2-7 and V is TRBV5-1, with D maybe TRBD2 (6 bases). Germline V lookup: CDR1 SGHRS, CDR2 YFSETQ. The V end lost 3 bases, the J end lost 4 bases, and 29 bases lay between the germline ends. CDR3 length equals 19 residues. The CDR3: CASSSPSGTAAFTPYEQYF. DNA for the CDR3: TGCGCCAGCAGCTCCCCCTCCGGGACTGCCGCCTTTACTCCTTACGAGCAGTACTTC.

This clone came up once. This chain connects TRBV5-1 to TRBJ1-4, with no clear D. This CDR3 comprises 14 residues. Germline lookup yields CDR1 SGHRS and CDR2 YFSETQ. V lost 4 bases, J lost 7 bases, and 14 bases lay in between. The CDR3 spells CASSLRGQLEKLFF. The CDR3 DNA sequence: TGCGCCAGCAGCCTCCGAGGGCAGCTTGAAAAACTGTTTTTT.

The chain uses TRBV30 and TRBJ2-3; D possibly corresponds to TRBD1 (5 bases). The V gene's germline CDR1 is GTSNPN and CDR2 SVGIG (reference sequence). This CDR3 is built from 13 residues. The V end was cut by 6 bases, the J end by 8 bases, with 18 bases between. CDR3 in DNA: TGTGCCTGCTTGGAGAAGACAGTCGGTACGCAGTATTTT. Amino acids: CACLEKTVGTQYF.

The chain couples TRBV7-3 to TRBJ1-5, with 8 positions matching TRBD1. The CDR3 totals 16 residues. CDR1 SGHTA and CDR2 FQGTGA come from the germline V gene. Losses at the gene ends were 2 bases for V and 2 bases for J; bases not matched to a gene: 5. This chain's CDR3 is CASSLGVGQGNQPQHF. DNA of the CDR3: TGTGCCAGCAGCTTAGGGGTGGGACAGGGCAATCAGCCCCAGCATTTT.

V gene TRBV7-2 combines with J gene TRBJ1-1; 7 bases agree with TRBD1. J was trimmed by 3 bases and V by 4 bases; bases with no gene match: 2. The CDR3 totals 13 residues. Germline V gene data show CDR1 as SGHTA and CDR2 as FQGNSA. The CDR3 reads CASSWQGDTEAFF. The CDR3 nucleotides read TGTGCCAGCAGCTGGCAGGGGGACACTGAAGCTTTCTTT.

V usage is TRBV5-1 and J usage is TRBJ2-3; no firm D call. The V end was cut by 0 bases, the J end by 0 bases, with 8 bases between. The length of the CDR3 is 15 residues. Germline CDR1 is SGHRS and CDR2 is YFSETQ. As DNA, the CDR3 is TGCGCCAGCAGCTTGGGGGATCCGAGCACAGATACGCAGTATTTT. It codes for CASSLGDPSTDTQYF.

This clone appeared a few times. The J gene is TRBJ2-7, the V gene TRBV30; 10 nucleotides match TRBD2. V was clipped by 2 bases and J by 4 bases; unmatched bases: 8. The CDR3 consists of 15 residues. Germline-derived CDR1 and CDR2 are GTSNPN and SVGIG (reference sequence). In nucleotides, the CDR3 is TGTGCCTGGAGTCCCCCGGGACTAGCGCGATACGAGCAGTACTTC. Translation: CAWSPPGLARYEQYF.

The V gene is TRBV5-6, the J gene TRBJ2-1; the D gene is possibly TRBD2 (6 bases). This CDR3 contains 14 residues. The germline V gene encodes CDR1 SGHDT and CDR2 YYEEEE. V dropped 1 base and J dropped 8 bases, with 13 bases sitting between them. The CDR3 DNA reads as TGTGCCAGCAGCTTGTTCGGGAGAGAGGATGAGCAGTTCTTC. It is translated as CASSLFGREDEQFF.

The CDR3 reads CASITGQGRGTEAFF. CDR3 in DNA: TGTGCCAGCATCACGGGACAGGGGCGCGGCACTGAAGCTTTCTTT. The V call is TRBV28, the J call TRBJ1-1, with 10 nucleotides matching TRBD1. The CDR3 length is 15 residues. Germline loops: CDR1 MDHEN, CDR2 SYDVKM. Losses at the gene ends were 7 bases for V and 4 bases for J; bases not matched to a gene: 9.

The chain links TRBV6-5 to TRBJ2-6; D ambiguous. The CDR3 is made up of 15 amino acids. Germline CDR1 MNHEY, CDR2 SVGAGI. V was shortened by 11 bases and J by 0 bases, with 14 bases between the two germline ends. CDR3 region: CAVWDRNSGANVLTF. CDR3 sequence (DNA): TGTGCCGTCTGGGATCGAAACTCTGGGGCCAACGTCCTGACTTTC.

This clone was observed a handful of times. The chain couples TRBV19 to TRBJ1-1; D is unresolved. Germline V gene sequence: CDR1 LNHDA, CDR2 SQIVND (reference sequence). The CDR3 is 14 residues long. V lost 2 bases to trimming and J lost 1 base, with 8 bases between them. The DNA of the CDR3 is TGTGCCAGTAGTATATCTACGGAGAACACTGAAGCTTTCTTT. Translation gives CASSISTENTEAFF.

The V call is TRBV29-1, the J call TRBJ2-3, with no clear D. Germline V gene sequence: CDR1 SQVTM, CDR2 ANQGSEA. V was trimmed by 3 bases and J by 2 bases, leaving 15 bases between them. This CDR3 contains 15 residues. The CDR3 loop is CSVDAQVHNTDTQYF. DNA for the CDR3: TGCAGCGTTGATGCCCAAGTCCATAACACAGATACGCAGTATTTT.

This clone was seen only a few times. J is TRBJ2-1 and V is TRBV10-3; 9 bases agree with TRBD2. V dropped 0 bases and J dropped 7; count of bases not matched to a gene: 7. The germline V gene has CDR1 ENHRY and CDR2 SYGVKD. The CDR3 runs 16 residues. The CDR3 DNA is TGTGCCATCAGTGAGTCTGTAGCGGGAGTTGCGAATGAGCAGTTCTTC. It encodes CAISESVAGVANEQFF.

The CDR3 spells CASSITQRQPQHF. CDR3 coding DNA: TGTGCCAGTAGTATCACCCAAAGGCAGCCCCAGCATTTT. This chain connects TRBV19 to TRBJ1-5, with D unresolved. With 3 bases removed from V and 7 bases from J, the gap between germline ends came to 10 bases. Germline V CDR1 and CDR2: LNHDA, SQIVND (reference sequence). CDR3 length: 13 residues.

The genes are TRBV18 and TRBJ2-7, with D perhaps matching TRBD2 (5 bases). CDR1 and CDR2 from the germline V gene are KGHSH and LQKENI. Trimming shortened V by 0 bases and J by 6 bases, and 12 bases separated the two germline ends. The CDR3 is made up of 14 amino acids. The CDR3 bases are TGTGCCAGCTCACCACCGAAGGGAGTAATCGAGCAGTACTTC. Its protein product is CASSPPKGVIEQYF.

The CDR3 nucleotides read TGTGCCACCAGGGCCGGGACTTCCGCAGTGGATGAGCAGTTCTTC. Its translation is CATRAGTSAVDEQFF. The chain recombines TRBV15 with TRBJ2-1; possibly TRBD2 for D (6 bases). The CDR3 consists of 15 residues. V lost 6 bases, J lost 8 bases, and 20 bases lay in between. Germline V gene lookup returns CDR1 LNHNV and CDR2 YYDKDF (reference sequence).

This clone appeared once. The chain combines TRBV19 with TRBJ2-6; TRBD2 agrees at 9 bases. V dropped 3 bases and J dropped 1; count of bases not matched to a gene: 19. The germline CDR1 and CDR2 sequences are LNHDA and SQIVND (reference sequence). This CDR3 contains 22 residues. The DNA for the CDR3 is TGTGCCAGTAGTATCGTCGGTCTAGCGGGGAGGAAGACCAATTCTGGGGCCAACGTCCTGACTTTC. Protein: CASSIVGLAGRKTNSGANVLTF. The whole variable domain, filled in from reference TRBV19 and TRBJ2-6, reads DGGITQSPKYLFRKEGQNVTLSCEQNLNHDAMYWYRQDPGQGLRLIYYSQIVNDFQKGDIAEGYSVSREKKESFPLTVTSAQKNPTAFYLCASSIVGLAGRKTNSGANVLTFGAGSRLTVL.

The chain is built from TRBV4-1 and TRBJ1-5, with 7 nucleotides matching TRBD1. Per the germline V gene, CDR1 is MGHRA and CDR2 is YSYEKL. The CDR3 is 15 amino acids. V trimming: 4 bases; J trimming: 4 bases; junction bases outside the gene matches: 7. This CDR3 is CASSLSDRDNQPQHF. CDR3 nucleotide sequence: TGCGCCAGCAGCCTAAGTGACAGGGATAATCAGCCCCAGCATTTT.

This clone was detected a few times. The chain couples TRBV19 to TRBJ1-1, with D possibly matching TRBD1 (5 bases). The CDR3 runs 14 residues. CDR1 and CDR2 from the germline V gene are LNHDA and SQIVND (reference sequence). With 4 bases removed from V and 0 bases from J, the gap between germline ends came to 9 bases. CDR3: CASSTRDLNTEAFF. The CDR3 DNA reads TGTGCCAGTAGTACAAGGGACTTGAACACTGAAGCTTTCTTT. Complete variable domain (other parts from reference TRBV19 and TRBJ1-1): DGGITQSPKYLFRKEGQNVTLSCEQNLNHDAMYWYRQDPGQGLRLIYYSQIVNDFQKGDIAEGYSVSREKKESFPLTVTSAQKNPTAFYLCASSTRDLNTEAFFGQGTRLTVV.

This clone has only one observation. The rearrangement uses TRBV7-9 and TRBJ2-6; no definite D call. Germline V gene lookup returns CDR1 SEHNR and CDR2 FQNEAQ (reference sequence). V was shortened by 3 bases and J by 2 bases, with 8 bases between the two germline ends. CDR3 length equals 15 residues. CDR3 residues: CASSFGRPGANVLTF. CDR3 coding DNA: TGTGCCAGCAGCTTCGGCAGACCTGGGGCCAACGTCCTGACTTTC.

The chain uses TRBV19 and TRBJ1-1; D uncertain. Trimming pared 5 bases from V and 3 bases from J, leaving 10 bases between. In germline, CDR1 is LNHDA, CDR2 SQIVND (reference sequence). The CDR3 spans 13 residues. Here the CDR3 reads CASSRRSDTEAFF. The CDR3 nucleotides are TGTGCCAGTAGTCGGAGGAGTGACACTGAAGCTTTCTTT.

This chain uses TRBV2 with TRBJ2-7; 10 bases are a match to TRBD1. Trimming at V came to 7 bases and at J to 0 bases, leaving 3 bases not matched to a gene. Germline V gene data show CDR1 as SNHLY and CDR2 as FYNNEI. The CDR3 spans 14 residues. The CDR3 region is CASTRTGGSYEQYF. In DNA, the CDR3 is TGTGCCAGCACCCGGACAGGGGGCTCCTACGAGCAGTACTTC.

The rearrangement uses TRBV6-1 and TRBJ2-1; no clear D gene. The length of the CDR3 is 11 residues. The V end was cut by 1 base, the J end by 15 bases, with 10 bases between. Per germline, CDR1 MNHNS and CDR2 SASEGT. CDR3 sequence reads: CASSEGGTWFF. The CDR3 nucleotides are TGTGCCAGCAGTGAAGGAGGTACGTGGTTCTTC.

V usage is TRBV7-9 and J usage is TRBJ1-2, with D perhaps matching TRBD1 (5 bases). CDR1 and CDR2 from the germline V gene are SEHNR and FQNEAQ (reference sequence). The CDR3 is 13 amino acids. Trimming stripped 0 bases from V and 8 bases from J, with 10 bases between. The CDR3 DNA is TGTGCCAGCAGCTTAGCGCTGACAGCCGGCTACACCTTC. Its translation: CASSLALTAGYTF.

With respect to this clone: The sample has other DNA sequences that encode this CDR3 too. V is TRBV19 and J is TRBJ1-1, with D perhaps matching TRBD1 (5 bases). Germline assignment: CDR1 LNHDA and CDR2 SQIVND (reference sequence). V lost 5 bases, J lost 4 bases, and 11 bases lay in between. The CDR3 sequence is 13 residues long. Here the CDR3 reads CASSFGRGTEAFF. The CDR3 region has the DNA TGTGCCAGTAGTTTCGGTAGGGGCACTGAAGCTTTCTTT.

The CDR3 sequence is CASSLHQTSGGAAGELFF. The CDR3 DNA sequence: TGTGCCAGCAGCTTGCACCAGACTAGCGGGGGGGCAGCCGGGGAGCTGTTTTTT. The V and J genes are TRBV4-2 and TRBJ2-2, with 14 bases that match TRBD2. The germline CDR1 and CDR2 sequences are LGHNA and YNFKEQ. V was pared by 5 bases and J by 6 bases, with 11 bases of the junction left unmatched. The length of the CDR3 is 18 residues.